The entry below gives a single T cell receptor (beta chain) sequence along with its context. The study assigned cohorts using participant-reported clinical history. Sequenced by immunoSEQ multiplex PCR; TCRdb stores in-frame clones only, minus some. The sample contains about 300,000 clones, approximately 90% of which appear only once. The data are from a study of blood T cell repertoires in COVID-19. Study-wide background: Specimens from acute and convalescent COVID-19 originated in the United States, Italy and Spain.

Germline loops: CDR1 MNHEY, CDR2 SVGAGI. This CDR3 region has 14 residues. Trimming took 8 bases from V and 7 from J; bases not matched to a gene: 9. The origin of this receptor is a man in his thirties or forties who had recovered from COVID-19. The V gene is TRBV6-5, the J gene TRBJ1-2, with TRBD1 matching over 11 bases. Sequencing used PBMCs or T cells enriched from blood (not recorded which). CDR3 in amino acids: CASLSGQGARGYTF. The CDR3 DNA follows: TGTGCCAGCCTTTCCGGACAGGGGGCTCGTGGCTACACCTTC.